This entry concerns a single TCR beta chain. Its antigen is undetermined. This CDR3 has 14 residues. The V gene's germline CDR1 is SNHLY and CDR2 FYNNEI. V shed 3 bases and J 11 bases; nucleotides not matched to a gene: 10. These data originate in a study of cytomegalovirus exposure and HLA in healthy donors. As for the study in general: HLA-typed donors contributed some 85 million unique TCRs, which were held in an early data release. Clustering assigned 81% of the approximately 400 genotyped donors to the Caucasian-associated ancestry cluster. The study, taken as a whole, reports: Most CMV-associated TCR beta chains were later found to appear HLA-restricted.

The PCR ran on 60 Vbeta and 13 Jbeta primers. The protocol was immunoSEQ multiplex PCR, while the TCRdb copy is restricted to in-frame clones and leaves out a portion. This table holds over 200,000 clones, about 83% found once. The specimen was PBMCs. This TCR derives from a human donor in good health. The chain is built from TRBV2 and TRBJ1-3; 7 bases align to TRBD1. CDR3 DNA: TGTGCCAGCAGTGAGGTGGGACAGATTCAACCCATATATTTT. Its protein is CASSEVGQIQPIYF.